Following are 8 T cell receptor beta chains from one sample sequenced in a study of T cell changes during pregnancy in multiple sclerosis. This table comes from immunoSEQ multiplex PCR, and its TCRdb copy is limited to in-frame clones, with some not included. Of 100,000 to 150,000 clones in the sample, approximately 93% were seen once. Sequencing used peripheral blood, obtained before pregnancy. Every receptor here comes from a female donor with multiple sclerosis, enrolled in a pregnancy study.

The chain has TRBV28 and TRBJ2-1; weak D call: TRBD1 (5 bases). The CDR3 has 16 amino acids. The germline CDR1 and CDR2 sequences are MDHEN and SYDVKM. V lost 4 bases and J 5 bases, leaving 18 bases between the germline ends. The CDR3 here is CASSWGVTALHNEQFF. The CDR3 nucleotides are TGTGCCAGCAGTTGGGGCGTGACCGCGCTCCACAATGAGCAGTTCTTC.

A few counts support this clone. This chain links TRBV5-4 with TRBJ1-1; 9 nucleotides align to TRBD1. Trimming removed 3 bases from V and 2 bases from J; junction bases left unmatched: 5. There are 15 residues in the CDR3. CDR1 and CDR2 (germline): SGHNT, YYREEE (reference sequence). The CDR3, as DNA: TGTGCCAGCAGCTCACCGACAGGGGGTAACACTGAAGCTTTCTTT. It yields the protein CASSSPTGGNTEAFF. Based on the CDR3 plus reference TRBV5-4 and TRBJ1-1, the full variable domain is ETGVTQSPTHLIKTRGQQVTLRCSSQSGHNTVSWYQQALGQGPQFIFQYYREEENGRGNFPPRFSGLQFPNYSSELNVNALELDDSALYLCASSSPTGGNTEAFFGQGTRLTVV.

The chain is built from TRBV30 and TRBJ1-4; no definite D call. The V gene's germline CDR1 is GTSNPN and CDR2 SVGIG (reference sequence). CDR3 size: 13 residues. Trimming left V 8 bases short and J 8 bases short, with 18 bases between. CDR3 sequence reads: CAGDIRRREKLFF. The CDR3 bases are TGTGCCGGCGATATTAGGAGGAGGGAAAAACTGTTTTTT.

The chain's CDR3 is CASSLGESSYNEQFF. CDR3 nucleotide sequence: TGCGCCAGCAGCTTGGGAGAGAGCTCCTACAATGAGCAGTTCTTC. J is TRBJ2-1 and V is TRBV5-1; D ambiguous. The V end was cut by 0 bases, the J end by 0 bases, with 7 bases between. CDR1 SGHRS and CDR2 YFSETQ come from the germline V gene. This CDR3 spans 15 amino acids.

This clone showed up just a few times. The genes are TRBV7-9 and TRBJ1-1; D unclear. The V and J ends lost 4 bases and 5 bases respectively, with 11 bases between them. There are 13 residues in the CDR3. CDR1 is SEHNR, CDR2 FQNEAQ, per germline (reference sequence). The CDR3 region is CASSSPRRTEAFF. The CDR3 DNA is TGTGCCAGCAGCTCCCCTCGGAGGACTGAAGCTTTCTTT. Based on the CDR3 plus reference TRBV7-9 and TRBJ1-1, the full variable domain is DTGVSQNPRHKITKRGQNVTFRCDPISEHNRLYWYRQTLGQGPEFLTYFQNEAQLEKSRLLSDRFSAERPKGSFSTLEIQRTEQGDSAMYLCASSSPRRTEAFFGQGTRLTVV.

This clone has a handful of counts. V and J are TRBV19 and TRBJ1-1; the match to TRBD1 covers 7 bases. CDR3 length: 13 residues. Germline CDR1 LNHDA, CDR2 SQIVND (reference sequence). The V segment lost 6 bases and the J segment 6 bases; nucleotides outside the gene matches: 7. Here the CDR3 DNA reads TGTGCCAGTAGGAGACAGGGATCGCCTGAAGCTTTCTTT. Its translation: CASRRQGSPEAFF. Full variable domain (outside the CDR3, taken from reference TRBV19 and TRBJ1-1): DGGITQSPKYLFRKEGQNVTLSCEQNLNHDAMYWYRQDPGQGLRLIYYSQIVNDFQKGDIAEGYSVSREKKESFPLTVTSAQKNPTAFYLCASRRQGSPEAFFGQGTRLTVV.

The chain couples TRBV28 to TRBJ1-3, with D unresolved. Germline CDR1 is MDHEN and CDR2 is SYDVKM. Trimming took 2 bases from V and 2 from J, leaving 10 bases between them. The CDR3 spans 15 residues. CDR3 sequence: CASSLVQITGNTIYF. Here the CDR3 DNA reads TGTGCCAGCAGTTTAGTACAGATCACTGGAAACACCATATATTTT.

The CDR3 DNA sequence: TGTGCCAGCAGTTCACCCCTCGGAAACATTCAGTACTTC. Residues: CASSSPLGNIQYF. The V and J genes are TRBV6-5 and TRBJ2-4; D remains unclear. The V end lost 4 bases, the J end lost 6 bases, and 10 bases lay between the germline ends. Germline CDR1 is MNHEY and CDR2 is SVGAGI. The CDR3 totals 13 residues.